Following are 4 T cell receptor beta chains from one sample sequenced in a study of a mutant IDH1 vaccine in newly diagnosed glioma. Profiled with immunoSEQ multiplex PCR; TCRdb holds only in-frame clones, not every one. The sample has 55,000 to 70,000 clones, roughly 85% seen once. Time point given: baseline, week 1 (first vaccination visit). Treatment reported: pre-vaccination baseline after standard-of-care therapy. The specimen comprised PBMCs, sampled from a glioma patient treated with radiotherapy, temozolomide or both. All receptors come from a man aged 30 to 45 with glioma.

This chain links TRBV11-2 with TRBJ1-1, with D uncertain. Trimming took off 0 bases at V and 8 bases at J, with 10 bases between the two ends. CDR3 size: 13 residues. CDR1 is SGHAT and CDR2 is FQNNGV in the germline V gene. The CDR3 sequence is CASSLDLRAEAFF. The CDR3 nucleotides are TGTGCCAGCAGCTTAGATCTGAGGGCCGAAGCTTTCTTT.

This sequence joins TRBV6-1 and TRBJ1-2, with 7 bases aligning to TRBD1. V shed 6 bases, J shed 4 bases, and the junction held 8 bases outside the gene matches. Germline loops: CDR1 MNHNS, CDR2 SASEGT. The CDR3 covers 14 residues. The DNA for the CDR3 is TGTGCCAGCAGGGCCGGGACAGAGTTCTATGGCTACACCTTC. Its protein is CASRAGTEFYGYTF.

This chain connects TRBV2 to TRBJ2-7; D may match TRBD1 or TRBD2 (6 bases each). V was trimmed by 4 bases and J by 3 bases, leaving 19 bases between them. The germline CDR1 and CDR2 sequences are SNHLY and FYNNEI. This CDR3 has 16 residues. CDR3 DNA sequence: TGTGCCAGCAGTGGCCTCGGGGGCGCTATTTTCTACGAGCAGTACTTC. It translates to CASSGLGGAIFYEQYF.

The DNA of the CDR3 is TGCGCCAGCAGCCAACTACAGCCCCGGGGGGGCTCCTACAATGAGCAGTTCTTC. It encodes CASSQLQPRGGSYNEQFF. V and J are TRBV4-1 and TRBJ2-1; 8 nucleotides align to TRBD2. Germline-derived CDR1 and CDR2 are MGHRA and YSYEKL. After removal of 2 bases from V and 0 bases from J, the junction contained 9 bases not matched to a gene. There are 18 residues in the CDR3.